In its sample, the clone carrying this T cell receptor (beta chain) was seen many times. The entry originates in a study of spatial heterogeneity in lung cancer. As for the study in general: Detection consistently captured more beta-chain sequences than alpha-chain sequences.

On each TCR cDNA molecule, a unique molecular identifier was present. In TCRdb, the 5' RACE reads were re-called with MiXCR into one record per CDR3 protein. The data contain 23,000 or so distinct CDR3 sequences, around 5.1% of them singletons. Time point reported: sample taken at primary tumor resection. The input material, whole RNA from tumor, nontumor lung or frozen PBMC, was sequenced unsorted. Trimming removed 7 bases at V and 0 bases at J, with 13 bases between. The CDR3 has 16 amino acids. From germline, CDR1 is MNHEY and CDR2 SMNVEV (reference sequence). This clonotype originated in a male donor with early-stage non-small cell lung cancer. The V call is TRBV27, the J call TRBJ1-6; the D is unclear. The sequences come from PBMCs, collected at surgery. The CDR3 coding sequence is TGTGCCAGCATGGCCTCTGGGAGCTCCTATAATTCACCCCTCCACTTT. It encodes CASMASGSSYNSPLHF.